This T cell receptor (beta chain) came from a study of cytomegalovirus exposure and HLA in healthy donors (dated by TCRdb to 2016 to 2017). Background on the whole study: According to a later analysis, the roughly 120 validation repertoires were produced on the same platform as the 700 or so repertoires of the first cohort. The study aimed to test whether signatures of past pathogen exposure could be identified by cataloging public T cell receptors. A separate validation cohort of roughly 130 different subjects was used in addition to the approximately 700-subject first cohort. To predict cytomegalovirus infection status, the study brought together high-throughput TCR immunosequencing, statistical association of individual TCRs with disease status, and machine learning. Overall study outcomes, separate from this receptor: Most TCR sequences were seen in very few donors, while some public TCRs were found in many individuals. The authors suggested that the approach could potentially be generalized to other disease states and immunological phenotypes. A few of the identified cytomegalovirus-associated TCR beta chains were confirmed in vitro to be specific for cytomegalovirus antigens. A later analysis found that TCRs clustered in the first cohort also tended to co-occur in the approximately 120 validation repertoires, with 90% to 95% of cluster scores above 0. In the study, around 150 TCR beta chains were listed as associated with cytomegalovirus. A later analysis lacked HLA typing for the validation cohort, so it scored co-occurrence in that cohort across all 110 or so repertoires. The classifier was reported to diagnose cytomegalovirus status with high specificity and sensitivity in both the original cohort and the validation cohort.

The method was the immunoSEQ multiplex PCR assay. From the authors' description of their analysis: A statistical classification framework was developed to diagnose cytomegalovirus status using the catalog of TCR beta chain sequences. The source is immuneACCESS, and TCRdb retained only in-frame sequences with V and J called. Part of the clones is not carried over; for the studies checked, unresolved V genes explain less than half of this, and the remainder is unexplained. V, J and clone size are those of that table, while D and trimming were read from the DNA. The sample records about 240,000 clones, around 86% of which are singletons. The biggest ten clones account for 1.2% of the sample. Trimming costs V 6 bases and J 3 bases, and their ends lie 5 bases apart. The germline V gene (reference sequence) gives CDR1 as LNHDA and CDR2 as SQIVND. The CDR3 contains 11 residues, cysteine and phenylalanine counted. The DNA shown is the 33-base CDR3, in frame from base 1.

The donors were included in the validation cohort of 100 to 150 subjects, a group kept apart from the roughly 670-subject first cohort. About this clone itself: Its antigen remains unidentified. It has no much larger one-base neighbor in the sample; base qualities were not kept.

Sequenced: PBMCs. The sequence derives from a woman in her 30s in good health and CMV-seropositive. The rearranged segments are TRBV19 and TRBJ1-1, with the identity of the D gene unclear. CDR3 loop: CASRTYTEAFF. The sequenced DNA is TGTGCCAGTAGGACTTACACTGAAGCTTTCTTT. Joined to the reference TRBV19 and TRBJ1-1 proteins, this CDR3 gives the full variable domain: DGGITQSPKYLFRKEGQNVTLSCEQNLNHDAMYWYRQDPGQGLRLIYYSQIVNDFQKGDIAEGYSVSREKKESFPLTVTSAQKNPTAFYLCASRTYTEAFFGQGTRLTVV.